This TCR beta chain was retrieved from a study of blood T cells in healthy people across ages. The CDR3 is 15 amino acids. The germline V gene encodes CDR1 DFQATT and CDR2 SNEGSKA (reference sequence). J lost 2 bases, V lost 6 bases, and 9 bases had no gene match. Primers used in a second PCR of about 6 to 11 cycles were a sample-barcoded 5' primer and a J-beta primer mix. Each CDR3 protein is one row after TCRdb ran MiXCR on the 5' RACE reads. The sample has roughly 800,000 distinct CDR3 sequences; 20% to 25% are singletons. There are a few counts of this clonotype. The same sample was also studied in work on T cells of mothers and their children.

Material for sequencing was blood. This receptor was identified in a boy between 10 and 17 years old in good health. This sequence joins TRBV20-1 and TRBJ2-1; 8 positions match TRBD2. The CDR3 DNA reads TGCAGTGCGCCGGGACTAGTGCTAACCTACAATGAGCAGTTCTTC. As protein: CSAPGLVLTYNEQFF.